This T cell receptor beta chain was sequenced during a study of blood T cells in healthy people across ages. Whole-study results and caveats: Researchers report that TCR beta diversity correlated strongly with naive T cell percentage.

Looked up from germline, CDR1 is LGHDT and CDR2 is YNNKEL (reference sequence). The V end lost 1 base, the J end lost 0 bases, and 10 bases lay between the germline ends. The CDR3 has 16 amino acids. Primers used in a second PCR of roughly 6 to 11 cycles were a sample-barcoded 5' primer and a J-beta primer mix. TCRdb reprocessed the 5' RACE reads with MiXCR, giving one entry per CDR3 protein. The sample records approximately 670,000 distinct CDR3 sequences, around 43% being singletons. This clonotype showed up just a few times. The antigen remains undetermined. Sequenced input: blood. The V call is TRBV3-1, the J call TRBJ2-1; D might be TRBD2 (5 bases). The sequence was collected from an elderly man in good health. The CDR3 nucleotides read TGTGCCAGCAGCCAAGGACAAGGGAGCTCCTACAATGAGCAGTTCTTC. Translating gives CASSQGQGSSYNEQFF.